This entry describes one TCR beta chain. Its cognate antigen has yet to be identified. Base-call qualities are not available, and no considerably larger clone is one nucleotide away. What this sample's time point label stands for: resected brain tissue, or blood drawn just prior to surgery. The surgery cases showing the highest brain T cell transcript signatures were chosen for TCR beta chain sequencing of brain tissue and, when available, of blood. Patients had been treated with at least one anti-epileptic drug before surgery. TCR-sequenced patients were children with drug-resistant epilepsy due to tuberous sclerosis complex, focal cortical dysplasia, Rasmussen encephalitis or hemimegalencephaly. Blood samples were drawn just before the epilepsy surgery. Bulk genomic DNA was isolated from unsorted brain tissue and whole blood using the Monarch genomic DNA purification kit. A distance of 14 bases separates the germline ends of V and J, which lose 2 bases and 0 bases respectively. As encoded in the germline V gene, CDR1 is SGHAT while CDR2 is FQNNGV. From its cysteine to its phenylalanine, the CDR3 spans 17 amino acids. Of all the DNA, just the CDR3 is kept, 51 bases in frame from base 1.

The immunoSEQ assay was applied to genomic DNA to generate the TCR beta chain sequences. Turning to the authors' computational methods: CDR3 sequences that did not begin with the conserved framework cysteine at position 104 were removed by hand. To get clonality, the normalized Shannon's Diversity Index was subtracted from one, giving values from 0 (maximal diversity) to 1 (oligoclonal). Differences in the frequency of the same CDR3 between samples, such as brain versus blood, were assessed with chi-squared comparison-of-proportions tests. Public clonotypes were identified by searching immuneACCESS, and similarity to known antiviral clonotypes was assessed with the VDJdb browser. Drawn from immuneACCESS, this table holds only the in-frame rearrangements with V and J called that TCRdb kept. Clones are partly lost; checked studies trace under half to an unresolved V gene and leave the rest unexplained. V and J calls and clone size follow that table, whereas D and trimming were derived from the DNA. The sample yields 110,000 or so clones; 94% were counted once. The top ten clones comprise 3.8% of the sample.

The sample comes from a study of brain T cells in children with intractable seizures (dated by TCRdb to 2020 to 2023). Some background on the complete study: Resected brain tissue from a few dozen pediatric epilepsy surgery cases was first screened for immune gene transcripts using a NanoString immunology panel. Among the approximately twelve selected surgery cases, eight also had pre-surgery blood sequenced, leaving four with brain tissue only. What the research found in general, with its limitations: The patients' HCMV serostatus was not known, and viral specificity was inferred solely from CDR3 sequence similarity. Because sequencing depth differed between pre- and post-surgery blood, the absence of clones from the pre-surgery sample may reflect undersampling.

The sample in question was peripheral blood, obtained at surgery. This sequence originates from a boy under two years old with hemimegalencephaly and intractable seizures. The V and J genes are TRBV11-2 and TRBJ2-1, with no reliable assignment of the D segment. The CDR3 reads CASSLRTSTASYNEQFF. The bases are TGTGCCAGCAGCTTAAGAACCTCGACGGCCTCCTACAATGAGCAGTTCTTC. The CDR3, completed at both ends by the reference TRBV11-2 and TRBJ2-1 genes, gives the full variable domain EAGVAQSPRYKIIEKRQSVAFWCNPISGHATLYWYQQILGQGPKLLIQFQNNGVVDDSQLPKDRFSAERLKGVDSTLKIQPAKLEDSAVYLCASSLRTSTASYNEQFFGPGTRLTVL.